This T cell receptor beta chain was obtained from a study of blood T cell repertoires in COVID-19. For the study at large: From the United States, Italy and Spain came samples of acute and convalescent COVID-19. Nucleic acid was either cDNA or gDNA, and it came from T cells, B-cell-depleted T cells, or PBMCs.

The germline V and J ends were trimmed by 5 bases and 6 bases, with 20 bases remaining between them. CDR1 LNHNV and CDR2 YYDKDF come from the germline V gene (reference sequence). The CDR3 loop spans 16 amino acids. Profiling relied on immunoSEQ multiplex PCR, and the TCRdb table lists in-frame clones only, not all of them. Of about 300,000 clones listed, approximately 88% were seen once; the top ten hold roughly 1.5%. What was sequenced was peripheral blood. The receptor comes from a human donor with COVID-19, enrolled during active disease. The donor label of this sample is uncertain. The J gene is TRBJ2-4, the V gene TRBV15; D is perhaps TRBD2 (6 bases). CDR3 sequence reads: CATSPKEGEVGNIQYF. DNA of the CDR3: TGTGCCACCAGCCCTAAGGAAGGGGAGGTAGGAAACATTCAGTACTTC.